This T cell receptor (beta chain) was recorded in a study of cytomegalovirus exposure and HLA in healthy donors. The study, taken as a whole, reports: A later examination showed that TCR association rates differed by HLA locus, with DRB1 most and HLA-C fewest. Among the most significant clusters, several appeared linked to common viral pathogens in a later analysis.

A remark on this clone: Its specificity is not known. Other DNA sequences in this specimen translate into the identical CDR3.

The PCR employed 60 Vbeta primers together with 13 Jbeta primers. Sequencing was performed with immunoSEQ multiplex PCR; in TCRdb, only in-frame clones are kept and a portion is missing. The profile shows approximately 100,000 clones, roughly 70% of them singletons. This CDR3 region has 13 residues. Germline CDR1 and CDR2: MDHEN and SYDVKM. Between the trimmed V and J ends, which lost 3 bases and 2 bases, there was a span of 7 bases. Sequencing was carried out using PBMCs. The receptor's source is a man aged 45-60 years in good health and CMV-seronegative. The rearrangement links TRBV28 to TRBJ1-2; maybe TRBD1 (6 bases). CDR3 protein: CASSLDRNYGYTF. The CDR3 DNA reads as TGTGCCAGCAGTTTGGACAGAAACTATGGCTACACCTTC.